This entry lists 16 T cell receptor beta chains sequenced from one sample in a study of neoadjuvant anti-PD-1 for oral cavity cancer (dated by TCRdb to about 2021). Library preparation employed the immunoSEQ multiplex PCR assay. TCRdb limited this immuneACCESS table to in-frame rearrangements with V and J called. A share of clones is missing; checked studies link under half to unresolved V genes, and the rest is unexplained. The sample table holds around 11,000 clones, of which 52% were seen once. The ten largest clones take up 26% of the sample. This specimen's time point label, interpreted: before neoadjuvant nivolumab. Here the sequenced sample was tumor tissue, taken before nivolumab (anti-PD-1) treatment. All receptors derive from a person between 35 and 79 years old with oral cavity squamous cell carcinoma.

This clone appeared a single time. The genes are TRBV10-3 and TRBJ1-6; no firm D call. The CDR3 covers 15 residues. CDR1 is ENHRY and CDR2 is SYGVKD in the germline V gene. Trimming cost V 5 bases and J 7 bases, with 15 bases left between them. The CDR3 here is CAISNRVTGNSPLHF. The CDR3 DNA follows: TGTGCCATCAGTAACCGAGTCACGGGCAATTCACCCCTCCACTTT.

CDR3 protein: CASSQGWGLAGEETQYF. CDR3 DNA sequence: TGCGCCAGCAGCCAAGGCTGGGGACTAGCGGGGGAAGAGACCCAGTACTTC. This chain links TRBV4-1 with TRBJ2-5; 14 nucleotides match TRBD2. The germline CDR1 and CDR2 sequences are MGHRA and YSYEKL. This CDR3 region has 17 residues. The junction had 4 bases not matched to a gene; V was cut back by 1 base and J by 3 bases.

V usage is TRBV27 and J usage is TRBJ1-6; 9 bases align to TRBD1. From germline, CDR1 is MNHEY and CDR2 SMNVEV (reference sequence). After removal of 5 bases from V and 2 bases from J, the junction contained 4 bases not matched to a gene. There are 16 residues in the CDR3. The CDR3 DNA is TGTGCCAGCAGTCCGGACAGGGGAGCCTATAATTCACCCCTCCACTTT. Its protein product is CASSPDRGAYNSPLHF.

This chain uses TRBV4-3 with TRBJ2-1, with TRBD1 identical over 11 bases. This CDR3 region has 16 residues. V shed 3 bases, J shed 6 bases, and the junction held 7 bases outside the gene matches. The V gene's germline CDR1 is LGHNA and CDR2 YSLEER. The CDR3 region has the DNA TGCGCCAGCAGCCAGTTAGCCGGGACAGGGGGCAATGAGCAGTTCTTC. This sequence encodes CASSQLAGTGGNEQFF.

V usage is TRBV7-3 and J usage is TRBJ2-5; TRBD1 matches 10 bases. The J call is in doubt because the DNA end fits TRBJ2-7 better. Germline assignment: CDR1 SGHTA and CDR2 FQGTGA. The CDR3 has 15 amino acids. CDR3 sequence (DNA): TGTGCCAGCAGCTTTGGGACAGGGGTGCCATACGAGCAGTACTTC. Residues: CASSFGTGVPYEQYF.

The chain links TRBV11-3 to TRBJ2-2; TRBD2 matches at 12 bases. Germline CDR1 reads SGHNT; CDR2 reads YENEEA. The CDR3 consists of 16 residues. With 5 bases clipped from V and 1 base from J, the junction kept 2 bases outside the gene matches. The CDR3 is CASSELAGGNTGELFF. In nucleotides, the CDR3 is TGTGCCAGCAGCGAACTAGCGGGGGGGAACACCGGGGAGCTGTTTTTT.

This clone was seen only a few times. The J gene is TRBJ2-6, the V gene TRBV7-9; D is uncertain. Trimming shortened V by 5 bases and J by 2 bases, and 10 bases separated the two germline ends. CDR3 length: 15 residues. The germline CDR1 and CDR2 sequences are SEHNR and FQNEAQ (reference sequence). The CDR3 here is CASSPGRPGANVLTF. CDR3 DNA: TGTGCCAGCAGCCCTGGACGCCCTGGGGCCAACGTCCTGACTTTC.

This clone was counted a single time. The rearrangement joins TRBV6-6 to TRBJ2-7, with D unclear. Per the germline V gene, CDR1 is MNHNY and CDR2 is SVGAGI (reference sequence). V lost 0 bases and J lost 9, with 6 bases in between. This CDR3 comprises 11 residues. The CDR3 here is CASSYSSAQYF. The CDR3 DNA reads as TGTGCCAGCAGTTACTCAAGTGCGCAGTACTTC.

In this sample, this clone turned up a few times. CDR3 sequence reads: CASTRQTNTGELFF. As DNA, the CDR3 is TGTGCCAGCACGAGACAGACGAACACCGGGGAGCTGTTTTTT. The chain uses TRBV2 and TRBJ2-2, with TRBD1 as a possible D gene (5 bases). The V and J ends lost 7 bases and 0 bases respectively, with 9 bases between them. CDR3 length equals 14 residues. Germline CDR1 and CDR2: SNHLY and FYNNEI.

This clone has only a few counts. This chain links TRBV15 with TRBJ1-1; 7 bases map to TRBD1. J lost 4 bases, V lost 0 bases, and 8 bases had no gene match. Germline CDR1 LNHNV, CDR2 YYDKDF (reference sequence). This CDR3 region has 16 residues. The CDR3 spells CATSRERRQGSTEAFF. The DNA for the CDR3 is TGTGCCACCAGCAGAGAGCGACGACAGGGCAGCACTGAAGCTTTCTTT.

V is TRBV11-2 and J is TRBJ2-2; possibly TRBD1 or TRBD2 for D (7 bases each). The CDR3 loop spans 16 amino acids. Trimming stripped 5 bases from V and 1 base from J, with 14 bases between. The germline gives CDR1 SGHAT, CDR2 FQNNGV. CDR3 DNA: TGTGCCAGCAGCGCCGGGAGGACAGGGAACACCGGGGAGCTGTTTTTT. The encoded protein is CASSAGRTGNTGELFF.

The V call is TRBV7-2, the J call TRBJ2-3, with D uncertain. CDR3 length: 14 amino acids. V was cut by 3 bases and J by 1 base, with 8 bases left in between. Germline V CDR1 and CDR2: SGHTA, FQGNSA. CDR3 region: CASSFYRGTDTQYF. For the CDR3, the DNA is TGTGCCAGCAGCTTTTACCGGGGCACAGATACGCAGTATTTT.

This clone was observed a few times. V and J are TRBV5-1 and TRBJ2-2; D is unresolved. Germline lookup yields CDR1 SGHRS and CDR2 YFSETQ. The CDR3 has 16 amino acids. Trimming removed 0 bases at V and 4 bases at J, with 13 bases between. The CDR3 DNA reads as TGCGCCAGCAGCTTGGTAATGGAGTCAGGCACCGGGGAGCTGTTTTTT. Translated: CASSLVMESGTGELFF.

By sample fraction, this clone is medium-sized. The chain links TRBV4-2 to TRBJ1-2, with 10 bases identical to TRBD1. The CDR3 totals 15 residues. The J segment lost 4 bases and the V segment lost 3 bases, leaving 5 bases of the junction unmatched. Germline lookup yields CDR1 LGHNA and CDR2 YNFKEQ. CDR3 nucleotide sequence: TGTGCCAGCAGCCACCCGACAGGGGGCGGCTATGGCTACACCTTC. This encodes CASSHPTGGGYGYTF.

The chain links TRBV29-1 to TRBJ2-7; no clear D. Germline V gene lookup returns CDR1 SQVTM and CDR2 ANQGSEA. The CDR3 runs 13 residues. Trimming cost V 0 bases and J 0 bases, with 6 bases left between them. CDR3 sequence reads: CSVEEIGSYEQYF. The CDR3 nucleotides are TGCAGCGTTGAAGAAATAGGCTCCTACGAGCAGTACTTC.

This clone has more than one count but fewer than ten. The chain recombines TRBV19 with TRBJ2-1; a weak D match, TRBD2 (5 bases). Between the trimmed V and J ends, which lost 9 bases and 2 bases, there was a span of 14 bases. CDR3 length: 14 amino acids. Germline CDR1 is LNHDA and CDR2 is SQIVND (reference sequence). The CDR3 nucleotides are TGTGCCAGCATGGCGAGGGCGCCCTACAATGAGCAGTTCTTC. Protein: CASMARAPYNEQFF.